Shown below are 23 T cell receptor beta chains from a single sample sequenced in a study of human T cells and chemical hapten exposure. Each CDR3 protein gets one entry after TCRdb re-called the RACE reads with MiXCR. In the table there are 28,000 or so distinct CDR3 sequences, approximately 6% of which are singletons. Time point: patch test 3, about 24 weeks after DPC sensitization. As to treatment: therapeutic diphenylcyclopropenone sensitization with weekly scalp DPC. The sample was whole blood, taken in connection with sensitization to the hapten diphenylcyclopropenone (DPC). Receptors originate from a man younger than 45 with alopecia areata. Some clones in this sample may be carry-over from other donors' samples.

This clonotype has a count of ten or more. This chain links TRBV2 with TRBJ2-3, with 8 positions matching TRBD1. The CDR3 loop spans 16 amino acids. The ends lost 4 bases at V and 0 bases at J; junction bases unmatched: 6. Germline CDR1 is SNHLY and CDR2 is FYNNEI. CDR3 nucleotides: TGTGCCAGCAGTGTTAGACAGGGGCCAAGCACAGATACGCAGTATTTT. Protein sequence: CASSVRQGPSTDTQYF.

This clonotype was detected ten times or more. V and J are TRBV12-3 or TRBV12-4 and TRBJ2-7; TRBD2 matches 7 bases. The CDR3 totals 17 residues. Germline trimming cut 5 bases from V and 1 base from J; bases unmatched to any gene: 14. The CDR3 region has the DNA TGTGCCAGCAGTCTAATCGCTGGGGTTAGCGGGTCCTACGAGCAGTACTTC. Its protein product is CASSLIAGVSGSYEQYF.

There are many counts of this clonotype. The V call is TRBV5-8, the J call TRBJ1-6; the D is unclear. The CDR3 is 14 amino acids. The germline CDR1 and CDR2 sequences are SGHTS and YDEGEE. Trimming pared 6 bases from V and 0 bases from J, leaving 7 bases between. The CDR3 loop is CASKGSSYNSPLHF. CDR3 sequence (DNA): TGTGCCAGCAAAGGGAGCTCCTATAATTCACCCCTCCACTTT.

This clonotype was seen only a few times. The chain carries TRBV7-9 and TRBJ2-2; 7 nucleotides match TRBD1. V was clipped by 5 bases and J by 2 bases; unmatched bases: 5. This CDR3 has 15 residues. Germline CDR1 and CDR2: SEHNR and FQNEAQ (reference sequence). The DNA of the CDR3 is TGTGCCAGCAGCCCGGGACAGCTCAACACCGGGGAGCTGTTTTTT. As protein: CASSPGQLNTGELFF.

This clonotype showed up many times. The J gene is TRBJ1-5, the V gene TRBV4-3, with D perhaps TRBD1 (5 bases). CDR1 is LGHNA, CDR2 YSLEER, per germline. V dropped 0 bases and J dropped 5 bases, with 11 bases sitting between them. CDR3 length: 15 amino acids. DNA for the CDR3: TGCGCCAGCAGCCAAGATAGGCGAGGGGATCAGCCCCAGCATTTT. Its translation: CASSQDRRGDQPQHF.

This clonotype appeared many times. The gene calls are TRBV11-2 and TRBJ2-1, with D perhaps matching TRBD2 (6 bases). Germline-derived CDR1 and CDR2 are SGHAT and FQNNGV. The CDR3 consists of 14 residues. V was clipped by 2 bases and J by 5 bases, with 10 bases between them. The CDR3 nucleotides are TGTGCCAGCAGCTTAACTAGCAGCCACAATGAGCAGTTCTTC. This codes for CASSLTSSHNEQFF.

This clonotype was seen many times. V and J are TRBV5-5 and TRBJ1-5; TRBD1 is a possible D gene (6 bases). The CDR3 runs 15 residues. The V and J ends lost 1 base and 2 bases respectively, with 10 bases between them. CDR1 is SGHKS, CDR2 YYEKEE, per germline (reference sequence). DNA for the CDR3: TGTGCCAGCAGCTTGAGCAGGGGCGGCAATCAGCCCCAGCATTTT. Translated, it gives CASSLSRGGNQPQHF.

Ten or more counts support this clonotype. This chain's CDR3 is CASSGAGTGSYEQYF. The CDR3 DNA sequence: TGTGCCAGCAGCGGCGCCGGGACAGGGTCCTACGAGCAGTACTTC. The chain carries TRBV9 and TRBJ2-7, with 9 bases identical to TRBD1. Trimming removed 3 bases from V and 1 base from J; junction bases left unmatched: 5. Germline loops: CDR1 SGDLS, CDR2 YYNGEE. The CDR3 is 15 amino acids.

This clonotype was seen many times. The chain is built from TRBV6-2 or TRBV6-3 and TRBJ2-7; no clear D. V lost 0 bases, J lost 2 bases, and 11 bases lay in between. CDR3 length equals 15 residues. Per germline, CDR1 MNHEY and CDR2 SVGEGT. The CDR3 spells CASSYSRNTPYEQYF. CDR3 sequence (DNA): TGTGCCAGCAGTTACTCTCGGAATACTCCCTACGAGCAGTACTTC.

This clonotype was detected many times. J is TRBJ2-3 and V is TRBV6-2 or TRBV6-3, with 9 bases that match TRBD2. V lost 1 base and J lost 5; bases outside the gene matches: 10. This CDR3 region has 17 residues. Per germline, CDR1 MNHEY and CDR2 SVGEGT. CDR3 in DNA: TGTGCCAGCAGTTACTGGGTAGCGGGAGCCAGAGAAGATACGCAGTATTTT. As protein: CASSYWVAGAREDTQYF.

This clonotype was seen repeatedly, ten times or more. No DNA is shown, since the ends of the CDR3 on it are uncertain; the CDR3 is the one TCRdb lists. The chain combines TRBV7-6 with TRBJ2-3; TRBD1, the table's D call, was not compared with the DNA. The CDR3 comprises 21 residues, both ends counted. CDR1 is SGHVS and CDR2 is FNYEAQ in the germline V gene. The CDR3 loop is CAAMYRCASSPLTYFTDTQYF.

This clonotype was counted at least ten times. V gene TRBV7-2 combines with J gene TRBJ2-5, with 7 nucleotides matching TRBD2. V lost 1 base and J lost 7; bases outside the gene matches: 6. CDR1 is SGHTA, CDR2 FQGNSA, per germline. The CDR3 has 14 amino acids. CDR3 residues: CASSLDAGDGTQYF. The CDR3 coding sequence is TGTGCCAGCAGCTTAGATGCGGGGGATGGGACCCAGTACTTC.

The J gene is TRBJ2-3, the V gene TRBV5-4; 9 bases are shared with TRBD2. The J segment lost 0 bases and the V segment lost 4 bases, leaving 6 bases of the junction unmatched. The CDR3 contains 16 residues. Germline CDR1 and CDR2: SGHNT and YYREEE (reference sequence). The CDR3, as DNA: TGTGCCAGCAGCATAAGACTAGCGGCTAGCACAGATACGCAGTATTTT. It codes for CASSIRLAASTDTQYF.

V gene TRBV7-9 combines with J gene TRBJ2-7, with D perhaps being TRBD1 or TRBD2 (6 bases each). This CDR3 comprises 14 residues. V shed 4 bases and J shed 1 base, with 11 bases lying between them. CDR1 and CDR2 (germline): SEHNR, FQNEAQ (reference sequence). The CDR3 nucleotides read TGTGCCAGCAGCTCGGGAGACAGGTCCTACGAGCAGTACTTC. Its protein product is CASSSGDRSYEQYF.

The table lists this clonotype with a few counts. CDR3 in DNA: TGTGCCAGCAGTTTATACCCGACAGGGGAGGATGGCTACACCTTC. It yields the protein CASSLYPTGEDGYTF. This rearrangement joins TRBV28 to TRBJ1-2; 8 bases are a match to TRBD1. In germline, CDR1 is MDHEN, CDR2 SYDVKM. The length of the CDR3 is 15 residues. Trimming removed 1 base from V and 6 bases from J; junction bases left unmatched: 7.

This clonotype was seen many times. This chain joins TRBV7-3 and TRBJ1-2; TRBD1 matches at 7 bases. V gave up 2 bases and J gave up 6 bases; unmatched junction bases: 6. Germline CDR1 is SGHTA and CDR2 is FQGTGA. The CDR3 has 14 amino acids. CDR3 sequence (DNA): TGTGCCAGCAGCTTATCAGGGGGGTTCGATGGCTACACCTTC. Translated, it gives CASSLSGGFDGYTF.

This clonotype was recorded at least ten times. The V gene is TRBV19, the J gene TRBJ1-5, with a weak D call TRBD1 (6 bases). The CDR3 has 12 residues. Germline CDR1 LNHDA, CDR2 SQIVND (reference sequence). Trimming removed 8 bases at V and 2 bases at J, with 7 bases between. DNA for the CDR3: TGTGCCAGTCACAGGGGCAATCAGCCCCAGCATTTT. Translation: CASHRGNQPQHF.

The table lists this clonotype with many counts. The chain couples TRBV4-3 to TRBJ1-2; 7 positions agree with TRBD1. CDR3 length: 15 amino acids. J lost 8 bases, V lost 1 base, and 10 bases had no gene match. Germline CDR1 reads LGHNA; CDR2 reads YSLEER. This CDR3 is CASSQVRQGSWGYTF. The CDR3 region has the DNA TGCGCCAGCAGCCAAGTTAGACAGGGCTCTTGGGGCTACACCTTC.

The rearrangement links TRBV12-3 or TRBV12-4 to TRBJ1-5; D may be TRBD1 (5 bases). The V gene lost 5 bases and the J gene lost 4 bases, with 15 bases spanning the gap. The CDR3 covers 15 residues. The CDR3 DNA reads as TGTGCCAGCAGTCCATACGGGACTTCTAATCAGCCCCAGCATTTT. Translating gives CASSPYGTSNQPQHF.

About this clonotype itself: A read error may explain this, as a much larger clone is one base away. This chain uses TRBV20-1 with TRBJ1-4; 8 bases are shared with TRBD1. CDR1 is DFQATT and CDR2 is SNEGSKA in the germline V gene (reference sequence). This CDR3 spans 18 amino acids. V lost 4 bases to trimming and J lost 0 bases; unmatched junction nucleotides: 13. The CDR3 DNA is TGCAGTGCTAAAACGGGACAGGTCCTAAAGGCAACTAATGAAAAACTGTTTTTT. This sequence encodes CSAKTGQVLKATNEKLFF.

V gene TRBV14 combines with J gene TRBJ2-1, with D unclear. From germline, CDR1 is SGHDN and CDR2 FVKESK. V was shortened by 3 bases and J by 1 base, with 13 bases between the two germline ends. The CDR3 runs to 16 residues. CDR3: CASSQEGSRSYNEQFF. CDR3 in DNA: TGTGCCAGCAGCCAGGAAGGGTCACGGTCCTACAATGAGCAGTTCTTC.

Many counts were recorded for this clonotype. The chain employs TRBV7-9 and TRBJ2-3, with D perhaps being TRBD1 or TRBD2 (6 bases each). This CDR3 spans 16 amino acids. Per the germline V gene, CDR1 is SEHNR and CDR2 is FQNEAQ (reference sequence). Trimming took off 4 bases at V and 7 bases at J, with 21 bases between the two ends. CDR3 loop: CASSSGQSNRGYTQYF. The CDR3 DNA reads TGTGCCAGCAGCTCCGGACAGTCAAACCGGGGGTATACGCAGTATTTT.

This clonotype was found many times. The rearrangement links TRBV29-1 to TRBJ2-1, with 10 bases matching TRBD2. The V gene end was trimmed by 1 base and the J gene end by 7 bases; junction bases not matched to a gene: 7. The CDR3 covers 15 residues. The germline gives CDR1 SQVTM, CDR2 ANQGSEA. In nucleotides, the CDR3 is TGCAGCGTTGAAGTGCCTAGCGGGAGAGGTAATGAGCAGTTCTTC. It yields the protein CSVEVPSGRGNEQFF.